What follows describes a single T cell receptor (beta chain). What it binds is unknown. This specimen belongs to a study of cytomegalovirus exposure and HLA in healthy donors. The length of the CDR3 is 11 residues. The germline V and J ends were trimmed by 4 bases and 2 bases, with 5 bases remaining between them. Germline values: CDR1 DFQATT, CDR2 SNEGSKA (reference sequence). Study-level results: The authors listed 164 TCR beta chains as cytomegalovirus-associated. Data from an earlier analysis indicated that most TCR beta V segments were productive either about 90% or about 30% of the time. A later analysis found TCR association rates differed by HLA locus, highest for DRB1 and lowest for HLA-C. Most TCR sequences were seen very rarely across donors, but some public TCRs occurred in many.

PCR used 60 Vbeta primers and 13 Jbeta primers. Clones were sequenced by immunoSEQ multiplex PCR, and TCRdb holds only the in-frame ones, with some missing. The table shows roughly 100,000 clones, with 65% to 85% occurring only once. The genes are TRBV20-1 and TRBJ2-5; D is unclear. The specimen sequenced was PBMCs. This TCR was sampled from a male donor in good health and CMV-seronegative. CDR3 coding DNA: TGCAGTGCTACCCCACAAGAGACCCAGTACTTC. Translated: CSATPQETQYF.